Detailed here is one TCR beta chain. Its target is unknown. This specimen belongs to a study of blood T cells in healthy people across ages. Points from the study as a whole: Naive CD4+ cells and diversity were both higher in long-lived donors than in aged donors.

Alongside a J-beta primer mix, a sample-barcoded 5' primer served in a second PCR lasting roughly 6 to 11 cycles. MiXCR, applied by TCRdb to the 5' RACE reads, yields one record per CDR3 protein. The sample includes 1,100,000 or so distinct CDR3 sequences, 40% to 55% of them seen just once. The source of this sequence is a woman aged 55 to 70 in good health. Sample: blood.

The CDR3 DNA reads as TGTGCCAGCAGCCAAGCGCCGCCCTCGGGAGAGCAGTACTTC. As protein: CASSQAPPSGEQYF. This chain joins TRBV3-1 and TRBJ2-7, with D possibly TRBD2 on 5 matching bases. This CDR3 is built from 14 residues. CDR1 and CDR2 (germline): LGHDT, YNNKEL (reference sequence). Deletions cut 1 base from V and 7 bases from J, with 14 bases between.